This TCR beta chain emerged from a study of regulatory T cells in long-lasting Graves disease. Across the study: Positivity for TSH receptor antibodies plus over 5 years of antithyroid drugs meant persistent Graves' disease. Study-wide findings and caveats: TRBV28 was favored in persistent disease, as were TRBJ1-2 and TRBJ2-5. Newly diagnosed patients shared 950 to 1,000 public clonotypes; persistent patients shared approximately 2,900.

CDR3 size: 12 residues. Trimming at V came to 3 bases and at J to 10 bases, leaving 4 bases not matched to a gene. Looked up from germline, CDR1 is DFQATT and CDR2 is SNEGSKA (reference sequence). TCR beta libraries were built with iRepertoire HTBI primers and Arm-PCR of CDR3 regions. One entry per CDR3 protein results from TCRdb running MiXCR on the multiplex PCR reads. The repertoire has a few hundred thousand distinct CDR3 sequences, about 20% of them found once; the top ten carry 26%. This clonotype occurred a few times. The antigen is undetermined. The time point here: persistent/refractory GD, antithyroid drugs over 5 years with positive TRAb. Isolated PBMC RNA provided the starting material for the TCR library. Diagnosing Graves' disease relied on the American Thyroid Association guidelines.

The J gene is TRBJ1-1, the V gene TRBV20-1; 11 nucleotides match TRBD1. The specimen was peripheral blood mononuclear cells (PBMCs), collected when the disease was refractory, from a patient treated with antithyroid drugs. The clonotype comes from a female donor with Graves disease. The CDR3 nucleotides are TGCAGTGCTAGGGACAGGGGGCTGTCAGCTTTCTTT. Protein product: CSARDRGLSAFF.